These 15 T cell receptor beta chains came from one sample sequenced in a study of cytomegalovirus exposure and HLA in healthy donors. The PCR ran on 60 Vbeta and 13 Jbeta primers. The repertoire was sequenced with immunoSEQ multiplex PCR; TCRdb's copy has only in-frame clones and lacks some. This sample carries some 87,000 clones, around 80% of them seen once, and the ten largest clones take about 2.9%. Sequenced: PBMCs. The receptors derive from a man between 25 and 39 years old in good health and CMV-seronegative.

V is TRBV7-6 and J is TRBJ2-5; 9 bases agree with TRBD2. The CDR3 is 17 amino acids. V gave up 1 base and J gave up 2 bases; unmatched junction bases: 8. The V gene's germline CDR1 is SGHVS and CDR2 FNYEAQ. The CDR3 loop reads CASSLVRLAGSQETQYF. The CDR3 DNA sequence: TGTGCCAGCAGCTTAGTACGGCTAGCGGGGAGTCAAGAGACCCAGTACTTC.

This clone came up once. The chain joins TRBV27 to TRBJ1-1; TRBD1 matches at 7 bases. CDR1 is MNHEY and CDR2 is SMNVEV in the germline V gene (reference sequence). The CDR3 covers 14 residues. V dropped 4 bases and J dropped 0; count of bases not matched to a gene: 2. The CDR3 loop reads CASSSGQMNTEAFF. CDR3 nucleotides: TGTGCCAGCAGTTCGGGACAGATGAACACTGAAGCTTTCTTT.

In its sample, this clone was seen once. This chain joins TRBV18 and TRBJ2-5; TRBD1 matches at 9 bases. In germline, CDR1 is KGHSH, CDR2 LQKENI. The CDR3 is 14 residues long. V shed 3 bases and J 4 bases; nucleotides not matched to a gene: 3. The CDR3 DNA reads TGTGCCAGCTCACCCGTGACAGGGGGAGAGACCCAGTACTTC. Its translation: CASSPVTGGETQYF.

The chain uses TRBV25-1 and TRBJ2-5, with 11 bases lining up with TRBD1. Germline-derived CDR1 and CDR2 are MGHDK and SYGVNS. The V segment lost 6 bases and the J segment 4 bases; nucleotides outside the gene matches: 10. This CDR3 region has 16 residues. CDR3 loop: CASSPPGTGGGETQYF. CDR3 in DNA: TGTGCCAGCAGCCCCCCCGGGACAGGGGGAGGAGAGACCCAGTACTTC.

The V and J genes are TRBV11-3 and TRBJ2-3; D is possibly TRBD1 (6 bases). The CDR3 spans 14 residues. Germline V gives CDR1 SGHNT, CDR2 YENEEA. Between the trimmed V and J ends, which lost 8 bases and 2 bases, there was a span of 14 bases. The CDR3, as DNA: TGTGCCAGCTCCATAACGGGACACACAGATACGCAGTATTTT. Amino acids: CASSITGHTDTQYF.

The chain links TRBV5-6 to TRBJ1-2; 9 nucleotides align to TRBD1. The CDR3 is 17 residues long. The V segment lost 0 bases and the J segment 1 base; nucleotides outside the gene matches: 7. Per the germline V gene, CDR1 is SGHDT and CDR2 is YYEEEE. DNA of the CDR3: TGTGCCAGCAGCTTGGGACAGGGGGTCTTAGGTAACTATGGCTACACCTTC. Amino acid sequence: CASSLGQGVLGNYGYTF.

This chain links TRBV7-6 with TRBJ1-1; D gene ambiguous. The length of the CDR3 is 14 residues. Trimming stripped 0 bases from V and 1 base from J, with 6 bases between. Germline CDR1 SGHVS, CDR2 FNYEAQ. Here the CDR3 reads CASSLAPENTEAFF. The DNA of the CDR3 is TGTGCCAGCAGCTTAGCCCCAGAGAACACTGAAGCTTTCTTT.

The genes are TRBV5-6 and TRBJ2-4; TRBD1 is a possible D gene (6 bases). There are 13 residues in the CDR3. The V gene's germline CDR1 is SGHDT and CDR2 YYEEEE. The V end was cut by 0 bases, the J end by 9 bases, with 10 bases between. The DNA of the CDR3 is TGTGCCAGCAGCTTGGGGGGGCCTGGCATTCAGTACTTC. It is translated as CASSLGGPGIQYF.

This clone was seen a few times. This rearrangement joins TRBV30 to TRBJ2-4; 8 bases line up with TRBD1. This CDR3 is built from 17 residues. The trim removed 3 bases at V and 1 base at J, leaving 11 bases unmatched. From germline, CDR1 is GTSNPN and CDR2 SVGIG (reference sequence). CDR3 nucleotides: TGTGCCTGGAGCGCCTGGACAGGGAATATGGCCAAAAACATTCAGTACTTC. This sequence encodes CAWSAWTGNMAKNIQYF.

DNA of the CDR3: TGTGCCAGCAGCTTAGGTTCAGGGTACAACGGGGAGCTGTTTTTT. It specifies CASSLGSGYNGELFF. This rearrangement joins TRBV7-2 to TRBJ2-2, with D perhaps matching TRBD1 (5 bases). The CDR3 extends over 15 amino acids. Germline V gives CDR1 SGHTA, CDR2 FQGNSA. Trimming stripped 1 base from V and 7 bases from J, with 13 bases between. Filled out from reference TRBV7-2 and TRBJ2-2, the complete variable domain reads GAGVSQSPSNKVTEKGKDVELRCDPISGHTALYWYRQSLGQGLEFLIYFQGNSAPDKSGLPSDRFSAERTGGSVSTLTIQRTQQEDSAVYLCASSLGSGYNGELFFGEGSRLTVL.

V and J are TRBV6-5 and TRBJ2-2, with 11 positions matching TRBD1. Looked up from germline, CDR1 is MNHEY and CDR2 is SVGAGI. The CDR3 totals 14 residues. The junction had 3 bases not matched to a gene; V was cut back by 6 bases and J by 6 bases. The CDR3 loop reads CASRGTGGSGELFF. In DNA form, the CDR3 reads TGTGCCAGCAGAGGGACAGGGGGGTCCGGGGAGCTGTTTTTT.

The chain joins TRBV4-2 to TRBJ2-7; D may be TRBD1 (6 bases). Trimming cost V 0 bases and J 1 base, with 13 bases left between them. CDR3 length: 16 amino acids. Germline CDR1 and CDR2: LGHNA and YNFKEQ. The CDR3 DNA sequence: TGTGCCAGCAGCCAAGATAGGACAGACCCATCCTACGAGCAGTACTTC. This encodes CASSQDRTDPSYEQYF.

The CDR3 loop is CASSTGSWAEFYGYTF. The CDR3 DNA sequence: TGCGCCAGCAGCACGGGGAGCTGGGCGGAATTCTATGGCTACACCTTC. This chain uses TRBV5-1 with TRBJ1-2, with D hard to call. The CDR3 covers 16 residues. V shed 4 bases and J shed 4 bases, with 20 bases lying between them. From germline, CDR1 is SGHRS and CDR2 YFSETQ.

The chain combines TRBV4-1 with TRBJ1-1; no clear D gene. Trimming stripped 0 bases from V and 4 bases from J, with 15 bases between. CDR1 is MGHRA and CDR2 is YSYEKL in the germline V gene. The CDR3 extends over 16 amino acids. The CDR3 here is CASSQDLARRSTEAFF. CDR3 nucleotide sequence: TGCGCCAGCAGCCAAGATTTGGCACGACGGAGCACTGAAGCTTTCTTT.

This rearrangement joins TRBV5-6 to TRBJ1-4; no reliable D call. The CDR3 extends over 14 amino acids. The V and J ends lost 0 bases and 5 bases respectively, with 8 bases between them. Germline V gene sequence: CDR1 SGHDT, CDR2 YYEEEE. The CDR3 DNA reads as TGTGCCAGCAGCTTGGTGTCGGTAAATGAAAAACTGTTTTTT. Protein product: CASSLVSVNEKLFF.